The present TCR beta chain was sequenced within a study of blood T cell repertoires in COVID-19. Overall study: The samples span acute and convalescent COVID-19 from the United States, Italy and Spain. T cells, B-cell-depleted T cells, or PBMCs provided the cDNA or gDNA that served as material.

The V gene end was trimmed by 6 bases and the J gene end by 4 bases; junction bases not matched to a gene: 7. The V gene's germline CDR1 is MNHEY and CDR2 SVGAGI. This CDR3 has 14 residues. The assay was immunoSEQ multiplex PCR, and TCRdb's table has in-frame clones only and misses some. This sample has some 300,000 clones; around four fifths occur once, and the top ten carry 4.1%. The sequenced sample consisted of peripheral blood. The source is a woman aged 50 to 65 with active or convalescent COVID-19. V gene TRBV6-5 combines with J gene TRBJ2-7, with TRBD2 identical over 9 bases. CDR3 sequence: CASRLAGDRYEQYF. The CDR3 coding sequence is TGTGCCAGCAGGTTAGCGGGAGATAGGTACGAGCAGTACTTC.